The 29 T cell receptor beta chains given below trace back to one sample, sequenced in a study of blood T cell repertoires in COVID-19 (dated by TCRdb to 2019 to 2021). The method behind the library was the immunoSEQ multiplex PCR assay. In its TCRdb copy, this immuneACCESS table keeps in-frame sequences only and misses some clones. Where compared with another copy, unresolved V genes explain less than half of these, and the others have no known cause. For this sample there are 200,000 to 300,000 clones; 70% to 80% appear just once. The top ten constitute around 3.4% of the sample. Material: peripheral blood. Source of these receptors: a woman aged 80 or older with acute or convalescent COVID-19.

The V and J genes are TRBV11-2 and TRBJ2-5, with TRBD2 as a possible D gene (5 bases). CDR3 size: 13 residues. Trimming cost V 5 bases and J 5 bases, with 12 bases left between them. The V gene's germline CDR1 is SGHAT and CDR2 FQNNGV. The CDR3 nucleotides are TGTGCCAGCAGCACTGGACTGGCGGAGACCCAGTACTTC. It translates to CASSTGLAETQYF.

The chain carries TRBV19 and TRBJ1-2; 8 bases map to TRBD1. The CDR3 contains 15 residues. The germline gives CDR1 LNHDA, CDR2 SQIVND (reference sequence). V lost 7 bases and J lost 6; bases outside the gene matches: 13. The CDR3 region is CASNLFGRGPNGYTF. CDR3 nucleotide sequence: TGTGCCAGTAATCTTTTTGGCAGGGGGCCTAATGGCTACACCTTC. Supplemented by reference TRBV19 and TRBJ1-2, the full variable domain reads DGGITQSPKYLFRKEGQNVTLSCEQNLNHDAMYWYRQDPGQGLRLIYYSQIVNDFQKGDIAEGYSVSREKKESFPLTVTSAQKNPTAFYLCASNLFGRGPNGYTFGSGTRLTVV.

This clone was detected many times. The chain uses TRBV24-1 and TRBJ1-5; D is unclear. V lost 0 bases, J lost 0 bases, and 11 bases lay in between. Germline V gene lookup returns CDR1 KGHDR and CDR2 SFDVKD. The CDR3 totals 17 residues. CDR3 in amino acids: CATSDLGRRSSNQPQHF. CDR3 bases: TGTGCCACCAGTGATTTGGGGAGAAGGAGTAGCAATCAGCCCCAGCATTTT.

This chain joins TRBV7-3 and TRBJ1-1; D is undetermined. V lost 5 bases and J 7 bases, leaving 14 bases between the germline ends. The CDR3 consists of 13 residues. Germline CDR1 and CDR2: SGHTA and FQGTGA. CDR3 loop: CASSAGSVGEAFF. The CDR3 coding sequence is TGTGCCAGCAGCGCGGGATCGGTGGGTGAAGCTTTCTTT.

The chain joins TRBV5-1 to TRBJ1-1; D might be TRBD1 (6 bases). Germline CDR1 and CDR2: SGHRS and YFSETQ. Trimming shortened V by 1 base and J by 3 bases, and 13 bases separated the two germline ends. This CDR3 has 15 amino acids. The CDR3 DNA reads TGCGCCAGCAGCTTGAGGGGGTTGTACGACACTGAAGCTTTCTTT. Protein sequence: CASSLRGLYDTEAFF.

The chain combines TRBV20-1 with TRBJ2-1; TRBD1 is a possible D gene (6 bases). Germline lookup yields CDR1 DFQATT and CDR2 SNEGSKA (reference sequence). This CDR3 has 14 residues. Trimming shortened V by 3 bases and J by 5 bases, and 14 bases separated the two germline ends. The CDR3, as DNA: TGCAGTGCTAGTACTGGGGGCGCCCACAATGAGCAGTTCTTC. Translated: CSASTGGAHNEQFF.

V is TRBV2 and J is TRBJ2-1, with D tentatively TRBD2 (5 bases). The CDR3 is 15 residues long. Germline V lookup: CDR1 SNHLY, CDR2 FYNNEI. Trimming took off 6 bases at V and 10 bases at J, with 22 bases between the two ends. This CDR3 reads CASRTPRGRVGEQFF. CDR3 bases: TGTGCCAGCAGGACCCCTCGGGGAAGGGTCGGAGAGCAGTTCTTC.

The V call is TRBV14, the J call TRBJ2-5, with a possible D match to TRBD1 (6 bases). V lost 4 bases and J 5 bases, leaving 11 bases between the germline ends. The CDR3 extends over 13 amino acids. CDR1 SGHDN and CDR2 FVKESK come from the germline V gene. The CDR3 loop is CASSRMGAETQYF. In DNA, the CDR3 is TGTGCCAGCAGCCGCATGGGGGCGGAGACCCAGTACTTC.

This rearrangement joins TRBV2 to TRBJ2-7; weak D call: TRBD1 (6 bases). V gave up 7 bases and J gave up 0 bases, with 10 bases separating them. The CDR3 extends over 13 amino acids. Germline values: CDR1 SNHLY, CDR2 FYNNEI. CDR3 residues: CASTRGGSYEQYF. The CDR3 region has the DNA TGTGCCAGCACCAGGGGCGGCTCCTACGAGCAGTACTTC. The full variable domain, rest sourced from reference TRBV2 and TRBJ2-7, is EPEVTQTPSHQVTQMGQEVILRCVPISNHLYFYWYRQILGQKVEFLVSFYNNEISEKSEIFDDQFSVERPDGSNFTLKIRSTKLEDSAMYFCASTRGGSYEQYFGPGTRLTVT.

In its sample, this clone was seen many times. The chain carries TRBV7-8 and TRBJ1-4; maybe TRBD1 (6 bases). Germline values: CDR1 SGHVS, CDR2 FQNEAQ. The CDR3 has 19 amino acids. Trimming removed 3 bases at V and 5 bases at J, with 25 bases between. CDR3 region: CASSLARKPTGIQNEKLFF. CDR3 DNA sequence: TGTGCCAGCAGCTTGGCCCGGAAACCCACAGGGATTCAGAATGAAAAACTGTTTTTT.

This chain links TRBV19 with TRBJ1-1; 9 nucleotides align to TRBD1. The V gene end was trimmed by 5 bases and the J gene end by 1 base; junction bases not matched to a gene: 11. The CDR3 covers 17 residues. Germline V gene data show CDR1 as LNHDA and CDR2 as SQIVND (reference sequence). The CDR3 sequence: CASSLMGQGLGNTEAFF. For the CDR3, the DNA is TGTGCCAGTAGTTTAATGGGACAGGGTTTGGGGAACACTGAAGCTTTCTTT.

This clone has just one count. The V and J genes are TRBV19 and TRBJ1-2; 9 bases agree with TRBD1. In germline, CDR1 is LNHDA, CDR2 SQIVND (reference sequence). Trimming removed 5 bases from V and 4 bases from J; junction bases left unmatched: 8. The CDR3 contains 15 residues. The CDR3, as DNA: TGTGCCAGTAGTCATACAGGGGGCGGAGGCTATGGCTACACCTTC. Translated, it gives CASSHTGGGGYGYTF.

The V call is TRBV27, the J call TRBJ2-1, with 10 bases identical to TRBD1. The CDR3 has 17 amino acids. Losses at the gene ends were 5 bases for V and 5 bases for J; bases not matched to a gene: 12. Germline assignment: CDR1 MNHEY and CDR2 SMNVEV (reference sequence). The CDR3 nucleotides are TGTGCCAGCAGTGTCCGGGACAGGGGATTTAAGAACAATGAGCAGTTCTTC. The encoded protein is CASSVRDRGFKNNEQFF.

This clone was counted only a few times. The V and J genes are TRBV2 and TRBJ1-3, with a possible D match to TRBD1 (5 bases). There are 17 residues in the CDR3. V was cut by 2 bases and J by 0 bases, with 14 bases left in between. The V gene's germline CDR1 is SNHLY and CDR2 FYNNEI. The CDR3 DNA sequence: TGTGCCAGCAGTGAACGGGCAGGGCGAGACTCTGGAAACACCATATATTTT. Translated: CASSERAGRDSGNTIYF.

This clone has just one count. J is TRBJ2-1 and V is TRBV2, with 9 bases aligning to TRBD2. Germline V lookup: CDR1 SNHLY, CDR2 FYNNEI. J gave up 4 bases and V 2 bases, and 3 bases lay outside the gene matches. The CDR3 contains 15 residues. The CDR3, as DNA: TGTGCCAGCAGTGAACGGCGGGGGGGGTACAATGAGCAGTTCTTC. It yields the protein CASSERRGGYNEQFF. Filled out from reference TRBV2 and TRBJ2-1, the complete variable domain reads EPEVTQTPSHQVTQMGQEVILRCVPISNHLYFYWYRQILGQKVEFLVSFYNNEISEKSEIFDDQFSVERPDGSNFTLKIRSTKLEDSAMYFCASSERRGGYNEQFFGPGTRLTVL.

The gene calls are TRBV24-1 and TRBJ1-5; 8 bases fit TRBD1. The germline gives CDR1 KGHDR, CDR2 SFDVKD. Germline trimming cut 4 bases from V and 0 bases from J; bases unmatched to any gene: 4. There are 16 residues in the CDR3. In nucleotides, the CDR3 is TGTGCCACCAGTGAAGACAGGGGTTATAGCAATCAGCCCCAGCATTTT. Translated: CATSEDRGYSNQPQHF.

The chain couples TRBV30 to TRBJ2-2; TRBD2 agrees at 11 bases. This CDR3 is built from 14 residues. CDR1 and CDR2 from the germline V gene are GTSNPN and SVGIG (reference sequence). V shed 3 bases and J 5 bases; nucleotides not matched to a gene: 2. The CDR3 nucleotides are TGTGCCTGGAGGTTAGCGGGAGGGACCGGGGAGCTGTTTTTT. It is translated as CAWRLAGGTGELFF.

The V call is TRBV19, the J call TRBJ2-7; tentatively, D is TRBD1 (6 bases). V was shortened by 3 bases and J by 4 bases, with 16 bases between the two germline ends. The germline V gene has CDR1 LNHDA and CDR2 SQIVND (reference sequence). The CDR3 runs 15 residues. The CDR3 nucleotides read TGTGCCAGTAGTATGGGAGTGGGACAAAGATACGAGCAGTACTTC. Its translation is CASSMGVGQRYEQYF.

V usage is TRBV18 and J usage is TRBJ1-3, with 9 bases that match TRBD1. Germline loops: CDR1 KGHSH, CDR2 LQKENI. The J segment lost 4 bases and the V segment lost 8 bases, leaving 3 bases of the junction unmatched. The CDR3 is 13 residues long. CDR3: CASKQGAGNTIYF. In DNA, the CDR3 is TGTGCCAGCAAACAGGGGGCCGGAAACACCATATATTTT.

J is TRBJ2-5 and V is TRBV12-5, with 7 bases that match TRBD1. CDR1 and CDR2 from the germline V gene are LGHNT and FRNRAP. This CDR3 spans 13 amino acids. CDR3 amino acids: CAHEGQKQETQYF. Here the CDR3 DNA reads TGTGCCCACGAGGGACAGAAACAAGAGACCCAGTACTTC.

The chain joins TRBV18 to TRBJ1-1, with 8 bases that match TRBD1. Germline V CDR1 and CDR2: KGHSH, LQKENI. The trim removed 6 bases at V and 0 bases at J, leaving 6 bases unmatched. This CDR3 region has 15 residues. Written as DNA, the CDR3 is TGTGCCAGCTCGGATCAGGGGGCCCTGAACACTGAAGCTTTCTTT. This encodes CASSDQGALNTEAFF. Drawing the rest from reference TRBV18 and TRBJ1-1, the complete variable domain is NAGVMQNPRHLVRRRGQEARLRCSPMKGHSHVYWYRQLPEEGLKFMVYLQKENIIDESGMPKERFSAEFPKEGPSILRIQQVVRGDSAAYFCASSDQGALNTEAFFGQGTRLTVV.

The chain couples TRBV4-1 to TRBJ1-3; 7 nucleotides agree with TRBD1. J was trimmed by 1 base and V by 4 bases; bases with no gene match: 13. This CDR3 is built from 18 residues. Germline V gene data show CDR1 as MGHRA and CDR2 as YSYEKL. The CDR3 sequence is CASSLLPGTEASGNTIYF. CDR3 in DNA: TGCGCCAGCAGCCTCCTTCCCGGGACAGAGGCATCTGGAAACACCATATATTTT.

The V and J genes are TRBV5-6 and TRBJ2-5, with D hard to call. Germline values: CDR1 SGHDT, CDR2 YYEEEE. Trimming removed 1 base at V and 3 bases at J, with 10 bases between. This CDR3 spans 14 amino acids. The CDR3, as DNA: TGTGCCAGCAGCTTGTTTGTTGCGGAAGAGACCCAGTACTTC. Translated, it gives CASSLFVAEETQYF.

The rearrangement links TRBV10-3 to TRBJ2-5, with D perhaps matching TRBD2 (6 bases). The CDR3 has 14 residues. Germline CDR1 reads ENHRY; CDR2 reads SYGVKD. Trimming left V 6 bases short and J 3 bases short, with 14 bases between. For the CDR3, the DNA is TGTGCCATCAGCAAAGCGGGTGCGGAAGAGACCCAGTACTTC. It codes for CAISKAGAEETQYF.

This clone turned up a few times. Additional DNA sequences in this sample encode the identical CDR3. The CDR3 reads CASSPGAYEQYF. CDR3 sequence (DNA): TGTGCCAGCAGCCCGGGGGCCTACGAGCAGTACTTC. The V gene is TRBV12-3 or TRBV12-4, the J gene TRBJ2-7; a weak D match, TRBD2 (6 bases). The CDR3 is made up of 12 amino acids. Between the trimmed V and J ends, which lost 6 bases and 2 bases, there was a span of 8 bases.

The chain uses TRBV5-6 and TRBJ2-1; 11 bases map to TRBD1. CDR1 SGHDT and CDR2 YYEEEE come from the germline V gene. V trimming: 4 bases; J trimming: 6 bases; junction bases outside the gene matches: 9. The CDR3 covers 16 residues. The DNA of the CDR3 is TGTGCCAGCAGCCCCCTAGGCGGGACAGGGGGCAATGAGCAGTTCTTC. Amino acid sequence: CASSPLGGTGGNEQFF.

This rearrangement joins TRBV13 to TRBJ1-2; no definite D call. Deletions cut 2 bases from V and 4 bases from J, with 14 bases between. The V gene's germline CDR1 is PRHDT and CDR2 FYEKMQ (reference sequence). The CDR3 sequence is 15 residues long. The CDR3 is CASSLKARSTYGYTF. The CDR3, as DNA: TGTGCCAGCAGCTTAAAAGCTAGAAGCACCTATGGCTACACCTTC.

This rearrangement joins TRBV5-1 to TRBJ1-1; tentatively, D is TRBD1 (6 bases). The CDR3 runs 16 residues. V lost 4 bases, J lost 1 base, and 17 bases lay in between. The germline V gene has CDR1 SGHRS and CDR2 YFSETQ. This chain's CDR3 is CASSPRTAGQNTEAFF. CDR3 in DNA: TGCGCCAGCAGCCCCCGGACAGCTGGCCAGAACACTGAAGCTTTCTTT. Looking up the rest from reference TRBV5-1 and TRBJ1-1 gives the full variable domain: KAGVTQTPRYLIKTRGQQVTLSCSPISGHRSVSWYQQTPGQGLQFLFEYFSETQRNKGNFPGRFSGRQFSNSRSEMNVSTLELGDSALYLCASSPRTAGQNTEAFFGQGTRLTVV.

This clone was observed a few times. V is TRBV27 and J is TRBJ2-7; D is perhaps TRBD1 (5 bases). Trimming pared 4 bases from V and 6 bases from J, leaving 13 bases between. This CDR3 has 13 residues. Germline-derived CDR1 and CDR2 are MNHEY and SMNVEV (reference sequence). CDR3 region: CASSYRTRSEQYF. The CDR3 nucleotides are TGTGCCAGCAGTTACCGGACACGCAGCGAGCAGTACTTC.